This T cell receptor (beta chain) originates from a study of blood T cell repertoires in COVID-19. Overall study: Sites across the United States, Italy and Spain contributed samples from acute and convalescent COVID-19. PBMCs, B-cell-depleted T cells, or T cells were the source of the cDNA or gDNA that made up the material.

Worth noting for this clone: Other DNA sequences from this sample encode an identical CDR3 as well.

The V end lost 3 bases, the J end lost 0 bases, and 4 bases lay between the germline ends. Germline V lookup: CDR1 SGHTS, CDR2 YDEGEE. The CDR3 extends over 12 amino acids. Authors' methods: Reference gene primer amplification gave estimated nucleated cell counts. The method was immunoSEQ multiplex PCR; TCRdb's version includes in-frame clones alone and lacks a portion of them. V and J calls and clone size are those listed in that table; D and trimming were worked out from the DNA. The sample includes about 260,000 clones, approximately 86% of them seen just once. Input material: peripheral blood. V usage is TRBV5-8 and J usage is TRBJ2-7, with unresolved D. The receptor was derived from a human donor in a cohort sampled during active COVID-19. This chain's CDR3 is CASSSSSYEQYF. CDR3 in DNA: TGTGCCAGCAGCTCCAGCTCCTACGAGCAGTACTTC.